Following are 15 T cell receptor beta chains from one sample sequenced in a study of blood T cells in healthy people across ages. Then a second PCR, running roughly 7 to 11 cycles, was carried out with a sample-barcoded 5' primer and a J-beta primer mix. Using its own MiXCR run on the 5' RACE reads, TCRdb lists one record per CDR3 protein. This sample has 700,000 to 900,000 distinct CDR3 sequences, with roughly 26% found just once. This sample also appeared in a second study, on T cells of mothers and their children.

Sequenced input: blood. These receptor sequences come from a boy younger than 18 in good health.

This clonotype came up a few times. The chain combines TRBV7-9 with TRBJ2-1, with D perhaps matching TRBD1 or TRBD2 (5 bases each). The CDR3 loop spans 11 amino acids. The V gene lost 4 bases and the J gene lost 12 bases, with 10 bases spanning the gap. The germline V gene has CDR1 SEHNR and CDR2 FQNEAQ (reference sequence). The CDR3 sequence is CASSSTGGQFF. The CDR3 nucleotides are TGTGCCAGCAGCTCGACTGGGGGGCAGTTCTTC.

The gene calls are TRBV20-1 and TRBJ2-3; D unresolved. Germline CDR1 and CDR2: DFQATT and SNEGSKA (reference sequence). This CDR3 spans 10 amino acids. Trimming took off 5 bases at V and 8 bases at J, with 8 bases between the two ends. CDR3 amino acids: CSASWGTQYF. Written as DNA, the CDR3 is TGCAGTGCTTCCTGGGGTACGCAGTATTTT.

This chain links TRBV2 with TRBJ2-5, with 9 bases fitting TRBD2. The DNA matches TRBJ2-7 better at its end, which makes the J call doubtful. Germline V lookup: CDR1 SNHLY, CDR2 FYNNEI. CDR3 size: 13 residues. As DNA, the CDR3 is TGTGCCAGCACCGTTAGCGGGGGCGACGAGCAGTACTTC. This sequence encodes CASTVSGGDEQYF.

This clonotype was seen a few times. V is TRBV20-1 and J is TRBJ2-1; 9 bases are shared with TRBD2. The assigned J gene may be wrong: the sequence end matches TRBJ2-5 better. Germline CDR1 is DFQATT and CDR2 is SNEGSKA (reference sequence). The CDR3 sequence is 16 residues long. The CDR3 nucleotides are TGCAGTGCTCCTCGAAGAACTAGCGGGTTTCAAGAGACCCAGTACTTC. This sequence encodes CSAPRRTSGFQETQYF.

This clonotype was detected only a few times. This chain joins TRBV7-2 and TRBJ1-4; D gene ambiguous. This CDR3 is 13 amino acids long. Trimming cost V 6 bases and J 4 bases, with 9 bases left between them. The germline CDR1 and CDR2 sequences are SGHTA and FQGNSA. This CDR3 reads CASRPHINEKLFF. CDR3 in DNA: TGTGCCAGCAGACCACATATTAATGAAAAACTGTTTTTT.

The chain uses TRBV12-3 or TRBV12-4 and TRBJ2-5; 9 bases fit TRBD2. CDR3 size: 18 residues. The V gene end was trimmed by 3 bases and the J gene end by 2 bases; junction bases not matched to a gene: 13. CDR3 nucleotides: TGTGCCAGCAGTTTTGGTGGGCGGGGGGGCTCCTTTCAAGAGACCCAGTACTTC. Amino acids: CASSFGGRGGSFQETQYF.

This CDR3 is CASSYRPGAGEKLFF. The CDR3 DNA is TGTGCCAGCAGTTACCGCCCAGGGGCTGGTGAAAAACTGTTTTTT. V and J are TRBV6-6 and TRBJ1-4, with D possibly matching TRBD1 (6 bases). Trimming took 2 bases from V and 7 from J, leaving 14 bases between them. CDR1 and CDR2 from the germline V gene are MNHNY and SVGAGI (reference sequence). The CDR3 is 15 amino acids.

The V and J genes are TRBV27 and TRBJ2-5; D not certain. The ends were cut back, 4 bases at V and 3 bases at J, with 15 bases in the middle. Germline V gives CDR1 MNHEY, CDR2 SMNVEV (reference sequence). The CDR3 has 15 amino acids. The CDR3 spells CASSSPGSPEETQYF. The CDR3 region has the DNA TGTGCCAGCAGTTCCCCCGGCAGCCCTGAAGAGACCCAGTACTTC.

The chain recombines TRBV12-3 or TRBV12-4 with TRBJ2-2; D perhaps matches TRBD2 (5 bases). The V gene lost 6 bases and the J gene lost 4 bases, with 15 bases spanning the gap. This CDR3 has 15 amino acids. The CDR3 nucleotides are TGTGCCAGCAGCTCAACGGGGTATTCCACCGGGGAGCTGTTTTTT. It translates to CASSSTGYSTGELFF.

The chain is built from TRBV5-6 and TRBJ2-5; no definite D call. The DNA end is more similar to TRBJ2-7, so the J call may be wrong. This CDR3 is 14 amino acids long. Looked up from germline, CDR1 is SGHDT and CDR2 is YYEEEE. The CDR3 protein is CASSLYTVSYEQYF. CDR3 sequence (DNA): TGTGCCAGCAGCTTGTACACAGTTTCCTACGAGCAGTACTTC.

The CDR3 DNA follows: TGCAGCGTTGAAGATCGGGCTAGTTTGGATGAGCAGTTCTTC. Translation gives CSVEDRASLDEQFF. The chain combines TRBV29-1 with TRBJ2-1; D gene ambiguous. Trimming left V 0 bases short and J 8 bases short, with 14 bases between. This CDR3 is built from 14 residues. Germline-derived CDR1 and CDR2 are SQVTM and ANQGSEA.

The chain has TRBV6-1 and TRBJ2-5, with TRBD2 matching 12 bases. The CDR3 contains 17 residues. Germline lookup yields CDR1 MNHNS and CDR2 SASEGT. J gave up 2 bases and V 5 bases, and 9 bases lay outside the gene matches. The chain's CDR3 is CASSPSRLAGDQETQYF. CDR3 nucleotide sequence: TGTGCCAGCAGTCCGTCTAGACTAGCGGGGGATCAAGAGACCCAGTACTTC.

This clonotype has more than one count but fewer than ten. The chain uses TRBV5-5 and TRBJ2-6; 7 bases map to TRBD1. The CDR3 extends over 17 amino acids. The germline V gene encodes CDR1 SGHKS and CDR2 YYEKEE (reference sequence). With V trimmed by 5 bases and J by 3 bases, 11 bases remained unmatched. Here the CDR3 reads CASSRRRQGDGANVLTF. The CDR3 DNA follows: TGTGCCAGCAGTCGAAGGCGGCAGGGGGATGGGGCCAACGTCCTGACTTTC.

This clonotype was counted only a few times. The chain is built from TRBV4-1 and TRBJ1-1; tentative D call: TRBD1 (5 bases). The CDR3 loop spans 16 amino acids. From germline, CDR1 is MGHRA and CDR2 YSYEKL. Trimming shortened V by 1 base and J by 1 base, and 13 bases separated the two germline ends. CDR3 amino acids: CASSQGRARGNTEAFF. In DNA, the CDR3 is TGCGCCAGCAGCCAAGGCAGGGCACGGGGGAACACTGAAGCTTTCTTT.

This clonotype was seen more than once but under ten times. The chain carries TRBV30 and TRBJ2-7; TRBD1 matches 7 bases. The CDR3 totals 12 residues. The V and J ends lost 4 bases and 6 bases, in that order; junction bases with no gene match: 6. Per the germline V gene, CDR1 is GTSNPN and CDR2 is SVGIG (reference sequence). The CDR3, as DNA: TGTGCCTGGAACAGGGGAATCGGCGAGCAGTACTTC. Translation gives CAWNRGIGEQYF.